This T cell receptor beta chain was identified during a study of identifying expanded T cells in peripheral blood (dated by TCRdb to the late 2010s). Regarding the complete study: Separate aliquots of the same genomic DNA pool were sequenced to produce technical replicates, and four replicates were compared in pairs. Overall results and qualifications from the work: Across all healthy donors, variance in clone template counts between approximately 2-week samples was found to increase significantly with total template count. Both the number of clones called differentially abundant and the false-positive rate were significantly reduced by the beta-binomial model across all healthy-donor time intervals. The authors expected that biological variance in healthy repertoires might rise further over much longer intervals, such as months to years. About 1.3 differentially abundant clones were flagged by the binomial model between technical replicates, whereas about 16 and 20 were flagged over two weeks and four weeks, respectively.

A remark on this clone: The specificity of this receptor is unknown. The sample holds no much larger clone one base away, and base qualities are not on file.

TCRbeta CDR3 regions were profiled with the immunoSEQ Assay using bias-controlled multiplex PCR amplification of genomic DNA. On the authors' methods: To quantify the absolute abundance of each unique TCRbeta CDR3 region, the sequences were collapsed and filtered. Differential abundance was assessed using a binomial (Fisher-equivalent) model and a beta-binomial model in which time-dependent variance fitted from healthy donors was added. Clones with fewer than 5 combined templates were excluded, and clones with Benjamini-Hochberg FDR below 0.01 were called differentially abundant. Beta-binomial variance was modeled as a function of total template count across the two samples using the form v = (b*log(k)+a)^2. Held by TCRdb, this immuneACCESS table contains in-frame sequences only and omits some clones. Under half of the omission traces to an unresolved V gene where checked; the cause of the rest is unknown. V and J calls and clone size are given by that table; D and trimming were obtained from the DNA. Present in this sample are just over 90,000 clones, almost 90% of which were seen just once. The top ten hold about 3.9% of the sample.

During the collection period, no immune events, such as infections, were documented for the healthy donors. Time-dependent variance in a beta-binomial model of T-cell clone differential abundance was calibrated using healthy-donor blood repertoires as a training cohort. The training cohort comprised roughly 10 healthy donors, 3 female and 7 male. The donors were between about 25 and 65 years old, with an average age of roughly 40 years. Whole blood, obtained from a commercial supplier, was collected from each healthy donor at three time points spaced approximately 13 days apart. Genomic DNA was extracted from unsorted whole blood for immunosequencing. This TCR derives from a person aged 18-70 years in good health. Input material: blood.

The DNA sequence is as follows: TGTGCCAGTAGAGCACGGGGACAGCCTCAAGAGACCCAGTACTTC. The resulting protein is CASRARGQPQETQYF. Recombination linked TRBV19 to TRBJ2-5, with TRBD1 matching 7 junction bases. Clipping removes 6 bases from V and 2 bases from J, with 9 as the unmatched junction base count. From a lookup of the germline V gene (reference sequence), CDR1 and CDR2 are LNHDA and SQIVND. Including the terminal cysteine and phenylalanine, the CDR3 comprises 15 residues. The read is trimmed to its CDR3 DNA, 45 bases read in frame from base 1.